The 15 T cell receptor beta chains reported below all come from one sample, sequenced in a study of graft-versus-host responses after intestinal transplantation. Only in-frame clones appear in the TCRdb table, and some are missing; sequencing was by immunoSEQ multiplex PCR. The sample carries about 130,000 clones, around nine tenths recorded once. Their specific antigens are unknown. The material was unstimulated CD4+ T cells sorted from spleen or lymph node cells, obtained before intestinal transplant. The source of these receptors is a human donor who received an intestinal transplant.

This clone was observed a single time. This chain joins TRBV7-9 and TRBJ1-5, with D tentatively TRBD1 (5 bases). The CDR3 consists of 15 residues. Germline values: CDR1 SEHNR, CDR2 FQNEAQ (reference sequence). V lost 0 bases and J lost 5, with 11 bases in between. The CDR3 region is CASSLAGTGYQPQHF. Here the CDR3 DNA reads TGTGCCAGCAGCTTAGCAGGCACAGGCTATCAGCCCCAGCATTTT. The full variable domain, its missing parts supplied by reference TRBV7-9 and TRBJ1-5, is DTGVSQNPRHKITKRGQNVTFRCDPISEHNRLYWYRQTLGQGPEFLTYFQNEAQLEKSRLLSDRFSAERPKGSFSTLEIQRTEQGDSAMYLCASSLAGTGYQPQHFGDGTRLSIL.

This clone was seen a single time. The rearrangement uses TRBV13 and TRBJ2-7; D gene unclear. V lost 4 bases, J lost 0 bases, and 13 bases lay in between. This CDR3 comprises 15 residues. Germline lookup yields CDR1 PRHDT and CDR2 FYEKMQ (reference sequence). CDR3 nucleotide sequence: TGTGCCAGCAGCTCCGGTAAGGGTAGCTCCTACGAGCAGTACTTC. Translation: CASSSGKGSSYEQYF.

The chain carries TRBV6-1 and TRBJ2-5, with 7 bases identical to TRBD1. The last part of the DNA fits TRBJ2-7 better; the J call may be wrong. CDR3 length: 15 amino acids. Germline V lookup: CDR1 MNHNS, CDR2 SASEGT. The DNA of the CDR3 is TGTGCCAGCAATGCTTACAGGGGCGGCTTCTACGAGCAGTACTTC. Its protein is CASNAYRGGFYEQYF.

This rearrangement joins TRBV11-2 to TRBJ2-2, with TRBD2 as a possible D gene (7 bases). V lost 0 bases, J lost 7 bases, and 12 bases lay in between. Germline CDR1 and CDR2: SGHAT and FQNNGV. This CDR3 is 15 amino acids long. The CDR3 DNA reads TGTGCCAGCAGCTTAGACGGGGGGCTCGGCGGGGAGCTGTTTTTT. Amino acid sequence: CASSLDGGLGGELFF. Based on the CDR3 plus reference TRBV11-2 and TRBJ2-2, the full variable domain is EAGVAQSPRYKIIEKRQSVAFWCNPISGHATLYWYQQILGQGPKLLIQFQNNGVVDDSQLPKDRFSAERLKGVDSTLKIQPAKLEDSAVYLCASSLDGGLGGELFFGEGSRLTVL.

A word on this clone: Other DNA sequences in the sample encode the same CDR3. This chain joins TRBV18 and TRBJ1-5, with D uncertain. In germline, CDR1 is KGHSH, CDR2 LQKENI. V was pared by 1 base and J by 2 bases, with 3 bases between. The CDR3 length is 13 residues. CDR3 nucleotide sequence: TGTGCCAGCTCACCACAGGGCAATCAGCCCCAGCATTTT. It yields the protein CASSPQGNQPQHF.

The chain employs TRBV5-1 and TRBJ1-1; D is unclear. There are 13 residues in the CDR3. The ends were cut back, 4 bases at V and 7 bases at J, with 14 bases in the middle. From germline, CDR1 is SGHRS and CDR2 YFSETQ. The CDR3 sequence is CASSPLGENEAFF. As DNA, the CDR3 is TGCGCCAGCAGCCCGCTTGGGGAGAATGAAGCTTTCTTT. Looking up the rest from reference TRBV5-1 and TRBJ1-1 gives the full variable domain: KAGVTQTPRYLIKTRGQQVTLSCSPISGHRSVSWYQQTPGQGLQFLFEYFSETQRNKGNFPGRFSGRQFSNSRSEMNVSTLELGDSALYLCASSPLGENEAFFGQGTRLTVV.

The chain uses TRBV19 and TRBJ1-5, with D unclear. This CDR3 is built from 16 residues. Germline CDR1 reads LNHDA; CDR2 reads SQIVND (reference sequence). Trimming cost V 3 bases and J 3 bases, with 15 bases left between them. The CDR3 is CASSMKRTGINQPQHF. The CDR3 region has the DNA TGTGCCAGTAGTATGAAACGGACGGGTATCAATCAGCCCCAGCATTTT.

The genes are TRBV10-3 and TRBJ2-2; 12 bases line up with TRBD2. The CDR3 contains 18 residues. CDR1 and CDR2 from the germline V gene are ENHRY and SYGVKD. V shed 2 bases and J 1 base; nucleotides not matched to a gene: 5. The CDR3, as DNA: TGTGCCATCAGTGAGATGGGGACTAGCGGGTTGAACACCGGGGAGCTGTTTTTT. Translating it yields CAISEMGTSGLNTGELFF.

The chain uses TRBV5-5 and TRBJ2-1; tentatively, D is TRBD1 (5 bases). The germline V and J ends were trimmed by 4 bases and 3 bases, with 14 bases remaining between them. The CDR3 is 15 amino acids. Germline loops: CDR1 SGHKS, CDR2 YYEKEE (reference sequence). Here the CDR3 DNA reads TGTGCCAGCAGCCTCCAGGGCTCGGTCTACAATGAGCAGTTCTTC. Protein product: CASSLQGSVYNEQFF.

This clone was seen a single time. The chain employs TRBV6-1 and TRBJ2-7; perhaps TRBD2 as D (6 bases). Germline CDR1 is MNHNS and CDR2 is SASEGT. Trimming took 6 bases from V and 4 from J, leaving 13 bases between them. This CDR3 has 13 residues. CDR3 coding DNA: TGTGCCAGCAGGAGCGGGCCGGGTTACGAGCAGTACTTC. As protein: CASRSGPGYEQYF.

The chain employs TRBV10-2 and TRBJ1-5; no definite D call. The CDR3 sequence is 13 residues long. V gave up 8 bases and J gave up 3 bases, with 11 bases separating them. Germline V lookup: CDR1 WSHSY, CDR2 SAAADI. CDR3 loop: CASVGSINQPQHF. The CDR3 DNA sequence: TGCGCCAGCGTAGGATCGATCAATCAGCCCCAGCATTTT.

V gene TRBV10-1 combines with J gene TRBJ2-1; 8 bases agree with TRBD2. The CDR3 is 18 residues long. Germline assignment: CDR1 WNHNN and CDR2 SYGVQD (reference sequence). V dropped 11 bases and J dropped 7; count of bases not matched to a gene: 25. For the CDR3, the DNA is TGCGCCGGCAAAAGAACAGAGACCCCAGGAACTAGCGGAAATGAGCAGTTCTTC. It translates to CAGKRTETPGTSGNEQFF.

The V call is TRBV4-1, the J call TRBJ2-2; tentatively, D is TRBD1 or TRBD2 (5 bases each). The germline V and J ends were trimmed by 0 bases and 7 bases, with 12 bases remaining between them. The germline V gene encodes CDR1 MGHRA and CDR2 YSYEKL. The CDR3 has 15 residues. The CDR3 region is CASSQESAGSGELFF. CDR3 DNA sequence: TGCGCCAGCAGCCAAGAATCCGCAGGGAGCGGGGAGCTGTTTTTT.

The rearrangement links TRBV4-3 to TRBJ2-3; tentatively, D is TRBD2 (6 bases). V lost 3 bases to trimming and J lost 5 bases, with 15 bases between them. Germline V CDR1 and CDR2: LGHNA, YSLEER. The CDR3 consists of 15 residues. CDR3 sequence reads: CASSQEGSGRDTQYF. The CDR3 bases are TGCGCCAGCAGCCAGGAGGGATCCGGCAGAGATACGCAGTATTTT.

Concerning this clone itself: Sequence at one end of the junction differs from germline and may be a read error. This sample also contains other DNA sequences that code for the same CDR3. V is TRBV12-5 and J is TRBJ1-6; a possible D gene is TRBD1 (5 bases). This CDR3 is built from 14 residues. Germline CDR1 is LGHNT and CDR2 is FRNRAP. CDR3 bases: TGTGCTAGTGGTTCCGGGAGGGACGATTCGCCCCTCCACTTT. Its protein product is CASGSGRDDSPLHF.